A selection of T cell receptor beta chains follows, all from one sample in a study of metastatic and nonmetastatic thyroid tumors. TCRdb re-analyzed the PCR reads through MiXCR. The top ten clones hold more than 25% of a sample with 25,000 to 35,000 clones, around 32% of them seen once. The sequencing input was blood. Every receptor here comes from a female donor with papillary thyroid cancer or a benign thyroid nodule (not recorded which). Some clones in this sample may be carry-over from other donors' samples. CDR3s include the opening cysteine and the closing phenylalanine or tryptophan. Fields, in order: V gene, clone size, J gene, D gene, CDR3 DNA, CDR3 protein. A D gene is named only where the DNA matches it firmly. Not all rows give a size; the values are once, few, many and, for expanded clones, a class.

V: TRBV24-1
size: many
J: TRBJ1-1
D: .
DNA: TGTGCCACCAGACAAAGAGGGCAGGAGGCAGAAGCTTTCTTT
CDR3: CATRQRGQEAEAFF

V: TRBV15
size: many
J: TRBJ2-7
D: TRBD2
DNA: TGTGCCACCAGCAGAGAGGGGGGGGAACAGCAGTACTTC
CDR3: CATSREGGEQQYF

V: TRBV28
size: .
J: TRBJ2-1
D: .
DNA: TGTGCCAGCAGTTCCAGGGTCAATGAGCAGTTCTTC
CDR3: CASSSRVNEQFF

V: TRBV28
size: many
J: TRBJ1-5
D: .
DNA: TGTGCCAGCAGTTTACAGGGGCCGGCTAGCAATCAGCCCCAGCATTTT
CDR3: CASSLQGPASNQPQHF

V: TRBV5-1
size: .
J: TRBJ1-2
D: TRBD1
DNA: TGCGCCAGCAGCGAGGACCGGGACAGCTATGGCTACACCTTC
CDR3: CASSEDRDSYGYTF

V: TRBV25-1
size: .
J: TRBJ1-1
D: .
DNA: TGTGCCAGCAGAAGGATGAACACTGAAGCTTTCTTT
CDR3: CASRRMNTEAFF

V: TRBV5-1
size: .
J: TRBJ2-7
D: .
DNA: TGCGCCAGCAGCTACTCCGATGGACGGCTTTACTTC
CDR3: CASSYSDGRLYF

V: TRBV7-9
size: many
J: TRBJ2-7
D: .
DNA: TGTGCCAGCAGCCCCCCGACAGGACCTGGGGCTTACGAGCAGTACTTC
CDR3: CASSPPTGPGAYEQYF

V: TRBV28
size: few
J: TRBJ1-5
D: .
DNA: TGTGCCAGCAGTCCCCCCCGAGGACCCCAGCATTTT
CDR3: CASSPPRGPQHF

V: TRBV3-1
size: .
J: TRBJ2-1
D: .
DNA: TGTGCCAGCAGCCAAGGATATCCGCGACAGATCAACAATGAGCAGTTCTTC
CDR3: CASSQGYPRQINNEQFF

V: TRBV10-3
size: many
J: TRBJ2-7
D: TRBD2
DNA: TGTGCCATCAGTGAAAACCTACTAGCGGGAGGTCTCGAGCAGTACTTC
CDR3: CAISENLLAGGLEQYF

V: TRBV4-1
size: many
J: TRBJ2-7
D: .
DNA: TGCGCCAGCAGCCAACGGGAAAACCCCTACGAGCAGTACTTC
CDR3: CASSQRENPYEQYF

V: TRBV10-2
size: many
J: TRBJ1-4
D: .
DNA: TGCGCCAGCAGTGAGTCCGGTGAAAAACTGTTTTTT
CDR3: CASSESGEKLFF

V: TRBV19
size: .
J: TRBJ1-2
D: .
DNA: TGTGCCAGTAGTCTCACGGGCCAGTACTATGGCTACACCTTC
CDR3: CASSLTGQYYGYTF

V: TRBV20-1
size: .
J: TRBJ2-3
D: .
DNA: TGCAGTGCTAGATATGGCAGCACAGATACGCAGTATTTT
CDR3: CSARYGSTDTQYF

V: TRBV30
size: .
J: TRBJ1-4
D: .
DNA: TGTGCCTGGAGTGTACGTCCGAATGAAAAACTGTTTTTT
CDR3: CAWSVRPNEKLFF

V: TRBV11-3
size: .
J: TRBJ2-1
D: .
DNA: TGTGCCAGCAGCTTAGGCATTCGAGTCCTCGAAAACTACAATGAGCAGTTCTTC
CDR3: CASSLGIRVLENYNEQFF

V: TRBV7-2
size: .
J: TRBJ2-7
D: .
DNA: TGTGCCAGCAGCATCTCGGGGGGCCGGTACGAGCAGTACTTC
CDR3: CASSISGGRYEQYF

V: TRBV9
size: .
J: TRBJ2-2
D: TRBD2
DNA: TGTGCCAGCAGCGGACTAGCGCAGAACACCTGTGAGCTGTTTTTT
CDR3: CASSGLAQNTCELFF

V: TRBV20-1
size: many
J: TRBJ2-1
D: .
DNA: TGCAGTGCTAGAAGGAGCTCCTACAATGAGCAGTTCTTC
CDR3: CSARRSSYNEQFF

V: TRBV12-3/TRBV12-4
size: many
J: TRBJ2-1
D: TRBD1
DNA: TGTGCCAGCAGCTATGGGACAGTCTCCTACAATGAGCAGTTCTTC
CDR3: CASSYGTVSYNEQFF

V: TRBV20-1
size: .
J: TRBJ1-5
D: .
DNA: TGCAGTGCGGCAGACAGTCCGCGGCCCCAGCATTTT
CDR3: CSAADSPRPQHF

V: TRBV29-1
size: many
J: TRBJ2-1
D: .
DNA: TGCAGCGTCGGACAGCTCGATGCCTACAATGAGCAGTTCTTC
CDR3: CSVGQLDAYNEQFF

V: TRBV20-1
size: .
J: TRBJ2-5
D: .
DNA: TGCAGTGCTAGAGATTTGTCGAGTGGTTTCCGACTAGGCCAAGAGACCCAGTACTTC
CDR3: CSARDLSSGFRLGQETQYF

V: TRBV19
size: many
J: TRBJ2-3
D: TRBD1
DNA: TGTGCCAGTAGCAGACAGGGAGCAGATACGCAGTATTTT
CDR3: CASSRQGADTQYF

V: TRBV19
size: .
J: TRBJ1-1
D: .
DNA: TGTGCCAGTAGTATTACCGGGGTCACAGAAGCTTTCTTT
CDR3: CASSITGVTEAFF

V: TRBV27
size: many
J: TRBJ1-2
D: TRBD1
DNA: TGTGCCAGCAGCAGTGGACAGGGGATTTATGGCTACACCTTC
CDR3: CASSSGQGIYGYTF

V: TRBV7-9
size: .
J: TRBJ2-5
D: .
DNA: TGTGCCCGCAGCTTAGAAATGGGAAACGAGACCCAGTACTTC
CDR3: CARSLEMGNETQYF

V: TRBV7-2
size: .
J: TRBJ2-7
D: .
DNA: TGTGCCAGCAGCTCAAGACAGGACTCCTACGAGCAGTACTTC
CDR3: CASSSRQDSYEQYF

V: TRBV29-1
size: many
J: TRBJ1-2
D: TRBD1
DNA: TGCAGCGTTACCGGGACAGGCGTTCCTTCTTATGGCTACACCTTC
CDR3: CSVTGTGVPSYGYTF

V: TRBV10-2
size: few
J: TRBJ2-7
D: .
DNA: TGCGCCAGCAGTTATCTGGGGGGTGCCTACGAGCAGTACTTC
CDR3: CASSYLGGAYEQYF

V: TRBV5-6
size: many
J: TRBJ2-7
D: TRBD1
DNA: TGTGCCAGCAGCTTGGTGCCGACAGGGGGCTCCTACGGGCAGTACTTC
CDR3: CASSLVPTGGSYGQYF

V: TRBV18
size: .
J: TRBJ1-2
D: .
DNA: TGTGCCAGCTCACCCCGGGACAACTATGGCTACACCTTC
CDR3: CASSPRDNYGYTF

V: TRBV18
size: many
J: TRBJ2-7
D: TRBD2
DNA: TGTGCCAGCTCACACCGGACTAGCGGGAGCGACGAGCAGTACTTC
CDR3: CASSHRTSGSDEQYF

V: TRBV11-1
size: .
J: TRBJ2-7
D: .
DNA: TGTGCCAGCAGCTCAACATCCCTTGGAGCGGAGAACTCCTACGAGCAGTACTTC
CDR3: CASSSTSLGAENSYEQYF

V: TRBV24-1
size: many
J: TRBJ1-2
D: .
DNA: TGTGCCACCAGTGACCCGACGGATGGCTACACCTTC
CDR3: CATSDPTDGYTF

V: TRBV18
size: medium-sized
J: TRBJ2-2
D: .
DNA: TGTGCCAGCTCACTATACACCGGGGAGCTGTTTTTT
CDR3: CASSLYTGELFF

V: TRBV6-2/TRBV6-3
size: .
J: TRBJ2-7
D: .
DNA: TGTGCCAGCAGTTACTGGGGACGGGATACCTACGAGCAGTACTTC
CDR3: CASSYWGRDTYEQYF

V: TRBV19
size: many
J: TRBJ2-1
D: .
DNA: TGTGCCAGTAGTATCCTACGGCCCCCCTACAATGAGCAGTTCTTC
CDR3: CASSILRPPYNEQFF

V: TRBV14
size: many
J: TRBJ1-2
D: .
DNA: TGTGCCAGCAGCCAAAGAGGGTGGGACCACCTGCTGGGCTACACCTTC
CDR3: CASSQRGWDHLLGYTF

V: TRBV20-1
size: .
J: TRBJ2-1
D: .
DNA: TGCAGTGCGCTTTCGAGTAGTCACCTAAATGAGCAGTTCTTC
CDR3: CSALSSSHLNEQFF

V: TRBV6-1
size: .
J: TRBJ2-7
D: .
DNA: TGTGCCAGCAGCGCCACCGGGACCGCCTACGAGCAGTACTTC
CDR3: CASSATGTAYEQYF

V: TRBV27
size: few
J: TRBJ2-5
D: TRBD2
DNA: TGTGCCAGCAGCCTGAGAGGACTAGCTGGAGAAGAGACCCAGTACTTC
CDR3: CASSLRGLAGEETQYF

V: TRBV11-2
size: .
J: TRBJ2-7
D: .
DNA: TGTGCCAGCAGCTTATCGAGTAGCGGCTACGAGCATTACTTC
CDR3: CASSLSSSGYEHYF

V: TRBV5-1
size: once
J: TRBJ2-6
D: .
DNA: TGCGCCAGCAGCAATGACGGAGACAGCCGCTCTGGGGCCAACGTCCTGACTTTC
CDR3: CASSNDGDSRSGANVLTF

V: TRBV19
size: few
J: TRBJ2-7
D: .
DNA: TGTGCCACCACCCCAGGGAAAGGGGTCTACGAGCAGTACTTC
CDR3: CATTPGKGVYEQYF

V: TRBV20-1
size: .
J: TRBJ2-2
D: .
DNA: TGCAGTGCTAGTCAGGAGGTTCCCACCGGTGAGCTGTTTTTT
CDR3: CSASQEVPTGELFF

V: TRBV15
size: .
J: TRBJ1-5
D: .
DNA: TGTGCCTCCAGCAGAGATACGGTACTTTCACAGCCCCAGCATTTT
CDR3: CASSRDTVLSQPQHF

V: TRBV12-3/TRBV12-4
size: .
J: TRBJ2-1
D: .
DNA: TGTGCCAGCAGTTTGCTTGGGGAGGTGGGTGAGCAGTTCTTC
CDR3: CASSLLGEVGEQFF

V: TRBV5-4
size: .
J: TRBJ2-1
D: .
DNA: TGTGCCAGCAGCATGGATGTTGGACTATCGGGCTACAATGAGCAGTTCTTC
CDR3: CASSMDVGLSGYNEQFF

V: TRBV7-2
size: once
J: TRBJ1-5
D: .
DNA: TGTGCCAGAAGCTTAGCACCCCGCCTTAGCAATCAGCCCCAGCATTTT
CDR3: CARSLAPRLSNQPQHF

V: TRBV6-1
size: few
J: TRBJ1-1
D: .
DNA: TGTGCCAGCAGCGGCAGGGGAGGGGTGAACACTGAAGCTTTCTTT
CDR3: CASSGRGGVNTEAFF

V: TRBV11-1
size: .
J: TRBJ2-7
D: TRBD2
DNA: TGTGCCAGCAGCCTACGACTAGCGGAACGGTCCTACGAGCAGTACTTC
CDR3: CASSLRLAERSYEQYF

V: TRBV11-3
size: once
J: TRBJ2-1
D: .
DNA: TGTGCCAGCAGCTCCCGGGACGCGCAGTTCTTC
CDR3: CASSSRDAQFF